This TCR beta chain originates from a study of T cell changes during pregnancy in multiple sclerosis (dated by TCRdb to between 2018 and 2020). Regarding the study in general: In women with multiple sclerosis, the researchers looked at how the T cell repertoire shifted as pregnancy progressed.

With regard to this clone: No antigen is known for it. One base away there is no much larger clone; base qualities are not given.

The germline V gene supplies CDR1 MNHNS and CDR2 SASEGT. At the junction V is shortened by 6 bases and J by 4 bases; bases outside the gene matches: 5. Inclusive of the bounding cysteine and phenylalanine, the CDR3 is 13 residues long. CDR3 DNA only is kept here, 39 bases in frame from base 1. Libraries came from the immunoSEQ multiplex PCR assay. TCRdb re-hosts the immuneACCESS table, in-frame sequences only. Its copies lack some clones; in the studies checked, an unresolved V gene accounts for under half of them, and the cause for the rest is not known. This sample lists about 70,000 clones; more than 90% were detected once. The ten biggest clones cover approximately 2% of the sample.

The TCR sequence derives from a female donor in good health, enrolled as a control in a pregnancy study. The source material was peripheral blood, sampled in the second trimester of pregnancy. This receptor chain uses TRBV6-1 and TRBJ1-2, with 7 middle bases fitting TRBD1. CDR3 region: CASSPGQLYGYTF. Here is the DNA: TGTGCCAGCAGCCCGGGACAGCTCTATGGCTACACCTTC.